The entry that follows covers one T cell receptor beta chain sequence. The target antigen is unknown. Each CD8+ T cell subset was sorted in triplicate, around 300,000 cells each. Germline values: CDR1 SGHVS, CDR2 FNYEAQ. There are 15 residues in the CDR3. These data originate in a study of CXCR3-negative and CXCR3-positive naive CD8 T cells. The study's findings and limits: TRBV-TRBJ usage was alike in naive CXCR3-negative and CXCR3-positive cells but differed in memory cells.

The method, 5' RACE with UMI labels, was used to prepare the TRB cDNA libraries. TCRdb reprocessed the 5' RACE reads; each CDR3 protein has one entry and no DNA is given. Recorded here are fewer than 55,000 distinct CDR3 sequences; the top ten clones represent approximately 1.4%. This receptor was identified in a human donor in good health. Some clones in this sample may be carry-over from other donors' samples. Sequences were obtained from naive CXCR3- CD8+ T cells from blood. Sample subset: CD45RO-CCR7+CD27+CD95- naive CD8+ T cells lacking CXCR3 (TNR3-). The chain uses TRBV7-6 and TRBJ2-7; with no DNA, the TCRdb D assignment of TRBD1 cannot be verified. The CDR3: CASSLALGQSYEQYF.